The source of this T cell receptor (beta chain) is a study of cytomegalovirus exposure and HLA in healthy donors. TCRdb's table, derived via immunoSEQ multiplex PCR, lists solely in-frame clones and lacks some. The table lists some 90,000 clones, roughly 87% of them singletons. Whole-study findings and limits: Most TCR sequences were seen very rarely across donors, but some public TCRs occurred in many. The tendency of first-cohort TCR clusters to co-occur in the 110 or so validation repertoires emerged from a later analysis.

CDR1 and CDR2 (germline): MGHDK, SYGVNS. The germline V and J ends were trimmed by 2 bases and 4 bases, with 9 bases remaining between them. The CDR3 runs 15 residues. This clone has just a few counts. Its specificity is not known. The sample consisted of PBMCs. The V gene is TRBV25-1, the J gene TRBJ1-6; maybe TRBD1 (6 bases). This receptor was identified in a man aged 18 to 29 in good health and CMV-seropositive. CDR3 amino acids: CASSELDRYNSPLHF. The CDR3 DNA reads as TGTGCCAGCAGTGAACTTGACAGGTATAATTCACCCCTCCACTTT.